These 30 T cell receptor beta chains were all obtained from the same sample, sequenced in a study of T-cell reconstitution after alpha-beta-depleted transplantation in children. Preparation of the TCRbeta library was carried out with unique molecular identifiers. TCRdb re-derived calls from the PCR reads in MiXCR, one entry per CDR3 protein. The sample holds about 240,000 distinct CDR3 sequences, about 25% seen once. The sequencing used PBMCs, collected before TCRalphabeta/CD19-depleted stem cell transplant. All receptors derive from a girl aged 2 to 10 with Fanconi anemia, due to receive a stem cell transplant.

V is TRBV28 and J is TRBJ2-7; D is unresolved. Trimming took 6 bases from V and 3 from J, leaving 9 bases between them. The CDR3 totals 12 residues. The germline CDR1 and CDR2 sequences are MDHEN and SYDVKM. The CDR3, as DNA: TGTGCCAGCAGGTCGGCGCACTACGAGCAGTACTTC. Protein product: CASRSAHYEQYF.

V and J are TRBV25-1 and TRBJ2-3; 10 bases agree with TRBD1. V shed 4 bases, J shed 4 bases, and the junction held 8 bases outside the gene matches. The CDR3 sequence is 16 residues long. Germline lookup yields CDR1 MGHDK and CDR2 SYGVNS. The CDR3 sequence: CASSGVDRGQADTQYF. As DNA, the CDR3 is TGTGCCAGCAGTGGGGTCGACAGGGGGCAGGCAGATACGCAGTATTTT.

This clonotype was found many times. This chain uses TRBV21-1 with TRBJ2-2; TRBD1 is the table's D call, not checked against the DNA. TRBV21-1 is reported as a pseudogene. The CDR3 is 20 amino acids. As DNA, the CDR3 is TGTGCCAGCAGCAAAGCCGTGGGGGGCGCCTCCCACTTGAACACCGGGGAGCTGTTTTTT. It yields the protein CASSKAVGGASHLNTGELFF.

The genes are TRBV28 and TRBJ2-1, with D hard to call. This CDR3 comprises 14 residues. V lost 2 bases and J lost 4, with 9 bases in between. CDR1 is MDHEN, CDR2 SYDVKM, per germline. The CDR3 sequence: CASSLRHSYNEQFF. The DNA for the CDR3 is TGTGCCAGCAGTTTACGCCACAGTTACAATGAGCAGTTCTTC.

This clonotype has at least ten counts. Here the CDR3 DNA reads TGCAGCGTAGAAAAAGGGACTAGGGCGATTGATACGCAGTATTTT. As protein: CSVEKGTRAIDTQYF. The chain carries TRBV29-1 and TRBJ2-3; 8 nucleotides agree with TRBD2. The trim removed 6 bases at V and 6 bases at J, leaving 14 bases unmatched. Germline lookup yields CDR1 SQVTM and CDR2 ANQGSEA. The CDR3 spans 15 residues.

In this sample, this clonotype turned up many times. The chain uses TRBV12-3 or TRBV12-4 and TRBJ2-7, with TRBD2 as a possible D gene (5 bases). This CDR3 is built from 15 residues. Trimming took off 4 bases at V and 0 bases at J, with 13 bases between the two ends. This CDR3 reads CASSSPGRASYEQYF. The CDR3 region has the DNA TGTGCCAGCAGTTCCCCTGGGAGAGCCTCCTACGAGCAGTACTTC.

The genes are TRBV29-1 and TRBJ1-5, with TRBD1 matching 7 bases. The CDR3 has 14 residues. CDR1 is SQVTM and CDR2 is ANQGSEA in the germline V gene. The V and J ends lost 6 bases and 0 bases, in that order; junction bases with no gene match: 5. The CDR3 sequence: CSVRTGDSNQPQHF. The CDR3 DNA reads as TGCAGCGTACGTACAGGGGATAGCAATCAGCCCCAGCATTTT.

V gene TRBV20-1 combines with J gene TRBJ2-6; D remains ambiguous. V lost 2 bases, J lost 0 bases, and 8 bases lay in between. Germline CDR1 and CDR2: DFQATT and SNEGSKA (reference sequence). The CDR3 length is 15 residues. Here the CDR3 DNA reads TGCAGTGCTAGAAGGGATAGCTCTGGGGCCAACGTCCTGACTTTC. It specifies CSARRDSSGANVLTF.

This chain uses TRBV20-1 with TRBJ2-1; unclear D gene. The V gene's germline CDR1 is DFQATT and CDR2 SNEGSKA (reference sequence). The CDR3 sequence is 13 residues long. V was pared by 6 bases and J by 1 base, with 10 bases between. In DNA form, the CDR3 reads TGCAGTGCCACGGACGGATCCTACAATGAGCAGTTCTTC. It yields the protein CSATDGSYNEQFF.

This clonotype has a single count. The rearrangement joins TRBV5-1 to TRBJ2-7; 7 positions agree with TRBD1. This CDR3 region has 15 residues. Germline assignment: CDR1 SGHRS and CDR2 YFSETQ. The J segment lost 1 base and the V segment lost 5 bases, leaving 9 bases of the junction unmatched. The CDR3 spells CASRPLRQGSYEQYF. In nucleotides, the CDR3 is TGCGCCAGCAGGCCACTGCGACAGGGATCCTACGAGCAGTACTTC.

This clonotype has a count of ten or more. The V and J genes are TRBV29-1 and TRBJ2-3; D unresolved. Trimming cost V 4 bases and J 0 bases, with 11 bases left between them. Germline CDR1 reads SQVTM; CDR2 reads ANQGSEA. The CDR3 consists of 14 residues. DNA of the CDR3: TGCAGCGTTGTGGACCTCAATAGCACAGATACGCAGTATTTT. Its protein product is CSVVDLNSTDTQYF.

J is TRBJ2-1 and V is TRBV7-8; 7 nucleotides match TRBD1. CDR1 is SGHVS, CDR2 FQNEAQ, per germline. This CDR3 spans 12 amino acids. V shed 1 base, J shed 15 bases, and the junction held 6 bases outside the gene matches. This CDR3 is CASSLDEGAAFF. Here the CDR3 DNA reads TGTGCCAGCAGCTTAGACGAGGGGGCAGCGTTCTTC.

The chain links TRBV28 to TRBJ1-2; no reliable D call. There are 12 residues in the CDR3. Germline V CDR1 and CDR2: MDHEN, SYDVKM. The V end was cut by 2 bases, the J end by 13 bases, with 14 bases between. The CDR3 bases are TGTGCCAGCAGTTTACTGGCAGCCCCGACCACCTTC. This codes for CASSLLAAPTTF.

This clonotype was seen a handful of times. The V call is TRBV7-2, the J call TRBJ1-6; TRBD1 might be the D (6 bases). Germline V gene sequence: CDR1 SGHTA, CDR2 FQGNSA. V was cut by 1 base and J by 7 bases, with 14 bases left in between. This CDR3 contains 16 residues. CDR3 sequence (DNA): TGTGCCAGCAGCTTAGGCATGCCCACAGGGAATTCACCCCTCCACTTT. Its protein product is CASSLGMPTGNSPLHF.

This clonotype was seen more than once but under ten times. The V and J genes are TRBV7-3 and TRBJ2-1; 13 bases align to TRBD2. Trimming cost V 1 base and J 5 bases; bases outside gene matches: 11. CDR1 is SGHTA, CDR2 FQGTGA, per germline. The CDR3 loop spans 19 amino acids. CDR3 amino acids: CASSLIPGLAGKNDNEQFF. The CDR3 region has the DNA TGTGCCAGCAGCTTAATCCCGGGACTAGCGGGAAAGAACGACAATGAGCAGTTCTTC.

The V gene is TRBV7-6, the J gene TRBJ1-6; no firm D call. V lost 0 bases and J 7 bases, leaving 1 base between the germline ends. Germline CDR1 and CDR2: SGHVS and FNYEAQ. This CDR3 region has 12 residues. CDR3 coding DNA: TGTGCCAGCAGCTTAGCGAATTCACCCCTCCACTTT. This encodes CASSLANSPLHF.

This clonotype has a count of ten or more. This rearrangement joins TRBV20-1 to TRBJ2-7, with D maybe TRBD1 (6 bases). In germline, CDR1 is DFQATT, CDR2 SNEGSKA (reference sequence). CDR3 length: 13 amino acids. V lost 5 bases and J lost 7, with 18 bases in between. In DNA form, the CDR3 reads TGCAGTGCTCTAGACAGGCGCACCTGGGAGCAGTACTTC. It codes for CSALDRRTWEQYF.

The genes are TRBV20-1 and TRBJ2-5, with D tentatively TRBD1 (5 bases). Between the trimmed V and J ends, which lost 4 bases and 3 bases, there was a span of 6 bases. The CDR3 is made up of 11 amino acids. CDR1 DFQATT and CDR2 SNEGSKA come from the germline V gene (reference sequence). CDR3 bases: TGCAGTGCTACGGACAAAGAGACCCAGTACTTC. The encoded protein is CSATDKETQYF.

This clonotype was picked up many times. The chain is built from TRBV3-1 and TRBJ1-2; D is uncertain. V was shortened by 0 bases and J by 2 bases, with 1 base between the two germline ends. From germline, CDR1 is LGHDT and CDR2 YNNKEL (reference sequence). CDR3 length: 12 amino acids. The CDR3 DNA follows: TGTGCCAGCAGCCAAGACAACTATGGCTACACCTTC. The encoded protein is CASSQDNYGYTF.

This sequence joins TRBV6-1 and TRBJ2-4; 7 nucleotides agree with TRBD2. The V gene's germline CDR1 is MNHNS and CDR2 SASEGT. The CDR3 loop spans 16 amino acids. V shed 7 bases, J shed 0 bases, and the junction held 9 bases outside the gene matches. The CDR3 coding sequence is TGTGCCAGCAACTCCCTTAAGCGGGAAGCCAAAAACATTCAGTACTTC. It specifies CASNSLKREAKNIQYF.

This sequence joins TRBV28 and TRBJ2-3; D tentatively reads TRBD1 or TRBD2 (5 bases each). Germline V gives CDR1 MDHEN, CDR2 SYDVKM. This CDR3 has 16 residues. Trimming pared 1 base from V and 2 bases from J, leaving 13 bases between. DNA of the CDR3: TGTGCCAGCAGTTTATTCGTCGGGGCGCTCACAGATACGCAGTATTTT. Protein product: CASSLFVGALTDTQYF.

The table lists this clonotype with a few counts. V usage is TRBV29-1 and J usage is TRBJ2-5; a weak D match, TRBD1 (6 bases). Trimming stripped 3 bases from V and 4 bases from J, with 6 bases between. Germline CDR1 reads SQVTM; CDR2 reads ANQGSEA. This CDR3 contains 11 residues. The CDR3 sequence: CSVEGAETQYF. The CDR3 coding sequence is TGCAGCGTTGAGGGGGCAGAGACCCAGTACTTC.

The rearrangement joins TRBV29-1 to TRBJ2-1; the D gene is possibly TRBD2 (6 bases). The length of the CDR3 is 14 residues. CDR1 and CDR2 from the germline V gene are SQVTM and ANQGSEA. Trimming left V 5 bases short and J 1 base short, with 12 bases between. CDR3 nucleotide sequence: TGCAGCGTTTTTCGACTAGTGTCCTACAATGAGCAGTTCTTC. Translated: CSVFRLVSYNEQFF.

The V gene is TRBV29-1, the J gene TRBJ1-5; D gene uncertain. This CDR3 is built from 12 residues. V was trimmed by 5 bases and J by 3 bases, leaving 8 bases between them. Germline loops: CDR1 SQVTM, CDR2 ANQGSEA. CDR3 protein: CSVKGNNQPQHF. Here the CDR3 DNA reads TGCAGCGTTAAAGGGAACAATCAGCCCCAGCATTTT.

This clonotype was seen repeatedly, ten times or more. The chain carries TRBV29-1 and TRBJ1-3, with 7 bases aligning to TRBD1. Germline values: CDR1 SQVTM, CDR2 ANQGSEA. The junction had 5 bases not matched to a gene; V was cut back by 4 bases and J by 5 bases. The length of the CDR3 is 13 residues. The CDR3 loop reads CSVAGQVRNTIYF. Here the CDR3 DNA reads TGCAGCGTTGCCGGACAGGTTCGAAACACCATATATTTT.

This clonotype was observed a handful of times. The rearrangement joins TRBV29-1 to TRBJ1-1, with 8 bases that match TRBD1. J lost 6 bases, V lost 5 bases, and 5 bases had no gene match. The CDR3 length is 12 residues. Germline V gene lookup returns CDR1 SQVTM and CDR2 ANQGSEA. The CDR3 DNA sequence: TGCAGCGTTAACCGGGACAGGCCTGAAGCTTTCTTT. This codes for CSVNRDRPEAFF.

This clonotype has ten or more counts. This chain connects TRBV28 to TRBJ2-5; 8 bases map to TRBD1. The CDR3 is made up of 15 amino acids. Germline V gene lookup returns CDR1 MDHEN and CDR2 SYDVKM. Trimming cost V 4 bases and J 4 bases; bases outside gene matches: 8. CDR3 residues: CASSSPWTGRETQYF. In DNA, the CDR3 is TGTGCCAGCAGTTCTCCATGGACAGGGAGAGAGACCCAGTACTTC. The full variable domain, its missing parts supplied by reference TRBV28 and TRBJ2-5, is DVKVTQSSRYLVKRTGEKVFLECVQDMDHENMFWYRQDPGLGLRLIYFSYDVKMKEKGDIPEGYSVSREKKERFSLILESASTNQTSMYLCASSSPWTGRETQYFGPGTRLLVL.

This clonotype was seen once. This sequence joins TRBV18 and TRBJ2-3; unclear D gene. Between the trimmed V and J ends, which lost 2 bases and 4 bases, there was a span of 13 bases. The length of the CDR3 is 15 residues. Germline CDR1 KGHSH, CDR2 LQKENI. The CDR3 DNA reads as TGTGCCAGCTCACCAATTCGGTCCAGCCCAGATACGCAGTATTTT. Translated: CASSPIRSSPDTQYF.

The sample holds many counts of this clonotype. A read error may produce the germline difference seen at one junction end. The rearrangement uses TRBV6-1 and TRBJ1-1; D might be TRBD1 (5 bases). The CDR3 covers 14 residues. The germline gives CDR1 MNHNS, CDR2 SASEGT. The CDR3 DNA reads TGTGCCAGCAGGGAAGGGGCGTCGAACACTGAAGCTTTCTTT. It encodes CASREGASNTEAFF.

The chain carries TRBV29-1 and TRBJ1-2, with D perhaps matching TRBD1 (5 bases). Germline V gene data show CDR1 as SQVTM and CDR2 as ANQGSEA. Trimming pared 4 bases from V and 8 bases from J, leaving 11 bases between. The CDR3 has 11 amino acids. The CDR3 sequence is CSVVQGWGYTF. The CDR3 DNA is TGCAGCGTTGTTCAGGGATGGGGCTACACCTTC. Together with reference TRBV29-1 and TRBJ1-2, the CDR3 gives the full variable domain: SAVISQKPSRDICQRGTSLTIQCQVDSQVTMMFWYRQQPGQSLTLIATANQGSEATYESGFVIDKFPISRPNLTFSTLTVSNMSPEDSSIYLCSVVQGWGYTFGSGTRLTVV.